This T cell receptor (beta chain) was profiled in a study of CD8 T cell repertoires and HIV-1 epitope variants (TCRdb year 2020). In terms of the full investigation: In separate culture wells, T cells were stimulated with each of twenty-five peptides that represented autologous and known Gag and Nef epitope variants. The epitopes tested were three Gag epitope families plus Nef HW9 and YT9. A total of around 80 T cell cultures were run, with each culture condition done in triplicate except for one peptide, which was done in duplicate. Cultures were maintained for approximately ten days in IMDM with gentamicin, and half-media changes adding IL-2, IL-7 and IL-15 were performed on days 3 and 7. Control conditions included a CMV, EBV and flu peptide pool, the Ebola AY9 epitope as negative control, and a no-peptide well. An aliquot of 1M T cells was saved as an uncultured baseline condition, separate from the approximately 75 T cell cultures. Using the EasySep Human T Cell Enrichment Kit, T cells were enriched and then co-cultured with an equal number of autologous T cell-negative cells acting as antigen-presenting cells.

V loses 0 bases of germline sequence and J loses 7 bases, and the interval between the two ends is 14 bases. Counted from cysteine to phenylalanine, this CDR3 has 14 amino acids. Solely the CDR3 DNA is kept, with 42 bases framed from the first base. CDR1 and CDR2, per the germline V gene (reference sequence), are SGHNT and YYREEE. Overall study results and their limits: Only TCR beta chains were identified by the assay, and proliferation to antigen, not T cell function or cytokine profile, was indicated. Five or six clonotypes recognized the Nef KF9 family and one the HW9 family, with no responses to the TAALDMSHF plasma variant. Of the nine antigen-specific TCR beta clonotypes identified, roughly 6 appeared cross-reactive for autologous or known escape epitope variants.

Points on this clone: No cognate antigen has been identified for it. It has no much larger one-base neighbor in the sample; base qualities were not kept.

TCR beta CDR3 regions were sequenced at survey depth on the immunoSEQ platform. The QIAamp DNA micro kit was used to extract genomic DNA from every cultured and uncultured CD8+ T cell population. As for the authors' bioinformatics: Any sample with under 5,000 productive reads was excluded, and this exclusion removed about 7% of the roughly 80 cultures stimulated with HIV peptides. A MANAFEST web app trimmed sequences to CDR3 and removed nonproductive sequences, CDR3s under 5 amino acids, and those not starting C or ending F/W. For a clonotype to count as antigen-specific, the clonotype had to expand relative to the no-peptide control in at least 2 of 3 replicates at FDR 0.01, and only within one epitope family. Specific clonotypes also needed at least fivefold higher frequency than in wells stimulated with peptides from other epitope families. TCRdb carries this immuneACCESS record with in-frame sequences only. Its versions omit some clonotypes, under half of them owing to an unresolved V gene in the studies checked, with the rest unexplained. Clone size and the V and J calls come from that table; the DNA yielded D and trimming. A total of some 6,000 clones appear in this sample, roughly three fifths of them only once. The ten largest clonotypes hold about 38% of the sample.

The EasySep Human CD8+ T Cell Enrichment Kit was used on day 10 to isolate CD8+ T cells from every culture. This receptor was identified in a male donor with HIV. Sequenced: cultured CD8+ T cells derived from PBMCs. The chain is assembled from TRBV5-4 and TRBJ2-7; the D gene is perhaps TRBD1, on 5 matching bases. The sequenced DNA is TGTGCCAGCAGCTTGGGACAGTACCTTCGTGAGCAGTACTTC. Its protein product is CASSLGQYLREQYF.